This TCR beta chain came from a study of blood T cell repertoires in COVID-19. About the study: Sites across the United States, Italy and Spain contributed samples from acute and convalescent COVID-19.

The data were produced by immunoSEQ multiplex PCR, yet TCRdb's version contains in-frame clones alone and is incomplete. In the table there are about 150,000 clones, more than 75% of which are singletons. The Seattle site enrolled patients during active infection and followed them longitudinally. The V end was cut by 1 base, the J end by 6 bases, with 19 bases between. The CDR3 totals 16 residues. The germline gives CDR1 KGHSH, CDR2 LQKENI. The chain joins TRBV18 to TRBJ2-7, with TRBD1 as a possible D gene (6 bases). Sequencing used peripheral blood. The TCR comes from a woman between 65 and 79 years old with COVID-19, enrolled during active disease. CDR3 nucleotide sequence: TGTGCCAGCTCACCACAAAAGATATCGAACAGGGTCGAGCAGTACTTC. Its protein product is CASSPQKISNRVEQYF.